These T cell receptor beta chains were read from a single sample in a study of blood T cells in healthy people across ages. From the 5' RACE reads, TCRdb called clonotypes with MiXCR, one entry per CDR3 protein. The top ten clones hold 20% to 25% of a sample with over 950,000 distinct CDR3 sequences, just over 50% of them seen once. The sample comprised blood. These receptor sequences come from a woman aged 60 to 75 in good health. Each CDR3 is given without its conserved first and last residue. Not every row has a clone size; where given, it reads once, few, many or a size class.

V gene,J gene,clone size,CDR3 protein
TRBV29-1,TRBJ2-3,few,SVRLADTQY
TRBV15,TRBJ2-1,NA,ATSRVVGSYNEQF
TRBV29-1,TRBJ1-5,few,SVESGAVRGSNQPQH
TRBV7-9,TRBJ1-2,few,ASSPDRDTGGYT
TRBV20-1,TRBJ2-1,NA,SASHPGGKNNEQF
TRBV20-1,TRBJ1-2,once,SARVGGANYGYT
TRBV9,TRBJ2-3,few,ASSVGPTSTDTQY
TRBV28,TRBJ2-7,NA,AIRTGSYEQY
TRBV9,TRBJ2-1,NA,ASSVRLAGPYNEQF
TRBV7-2,TRBJ2-4,few,ASSLEASGRSKNIQY
TRBV29-1,TRBJ2-3,NA,SVEDRGAQGTDTQY
TRBV29-1,TRBJ2-3,many,SVVLWSTDTQY
TRBV30,TRBJ1-2,NA,AWRERGSGGYT
TRBV12-3/TRBV12-4,NA,NA,ASSQRQGGLAGGVSYNEQY
TRBV29-1,TRBJ2-5,NA,SVDGRAGRETQY
TRBV3-1,TRBJ2-1,NA,ASSQDSTGHNEQF
TRBV9,NA,few,ASSLKTSTAAWDEQY
TRBV20-1,TRBJ1-4,NA,SARGPTGDTNEKLF
TRBV6-1,TRBJ2-5,NA,ASSVMDSGETQY
TRBV14,TRBJ2-5,few,ASSQDPDHNQETQY
TRBV20-1,TRBJ2-1,NA,SALQAGKGNNEQF
TRBV24-1,NA,NA,ATSWSTSNEQY
TRBV7-9,TRBJ2-7,few,ASSTTGGYEQY